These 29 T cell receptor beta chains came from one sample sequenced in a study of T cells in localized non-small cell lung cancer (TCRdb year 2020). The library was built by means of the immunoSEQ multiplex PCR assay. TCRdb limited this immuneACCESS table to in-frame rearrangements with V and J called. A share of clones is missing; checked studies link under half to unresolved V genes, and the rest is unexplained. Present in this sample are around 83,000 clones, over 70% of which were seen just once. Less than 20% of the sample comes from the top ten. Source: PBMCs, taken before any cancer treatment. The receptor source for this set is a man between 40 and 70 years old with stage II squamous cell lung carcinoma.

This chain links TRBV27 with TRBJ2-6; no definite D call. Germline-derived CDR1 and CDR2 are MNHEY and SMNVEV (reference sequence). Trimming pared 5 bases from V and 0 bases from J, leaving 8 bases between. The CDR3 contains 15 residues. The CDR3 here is CASSPVPSGANVLTF. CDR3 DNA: TGTGCCAGCAGTCCTGTACCCTCTGGGGCCAACGTCCTGACTTTC.

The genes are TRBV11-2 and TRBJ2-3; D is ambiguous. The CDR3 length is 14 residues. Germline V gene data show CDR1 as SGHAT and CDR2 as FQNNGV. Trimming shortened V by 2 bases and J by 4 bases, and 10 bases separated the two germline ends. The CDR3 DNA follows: TGTGCCAGCAGCTTAAAAGAAAACCCAGATACGCAGTATTTT. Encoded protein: CASSLKENPDTQYF.

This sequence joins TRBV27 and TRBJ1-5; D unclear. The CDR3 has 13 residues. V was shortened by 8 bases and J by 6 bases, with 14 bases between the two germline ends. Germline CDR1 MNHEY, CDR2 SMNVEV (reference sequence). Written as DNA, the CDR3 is TGTGCCAGCGCCTGGCAGCCAAGTCAGCCCCAGCATTTT. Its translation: CASAWQPSQPQHF.

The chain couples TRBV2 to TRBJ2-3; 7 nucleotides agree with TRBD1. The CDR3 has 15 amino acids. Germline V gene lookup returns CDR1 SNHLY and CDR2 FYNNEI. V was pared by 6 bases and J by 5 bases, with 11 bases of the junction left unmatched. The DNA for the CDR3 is TGTGCCAGCAGGATAGGGGGCATGGTTGGAGATACGCAGTATTTT. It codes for CASRIGGMVGDTQYF.

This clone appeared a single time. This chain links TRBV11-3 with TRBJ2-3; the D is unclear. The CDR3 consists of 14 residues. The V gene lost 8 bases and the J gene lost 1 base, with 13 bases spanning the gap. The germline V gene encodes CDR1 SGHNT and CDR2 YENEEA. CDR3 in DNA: TGTGCCAGCTCGAAGGGCGGACGCACAGATACGCAGTATTTT. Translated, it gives CASSKGGRTDTQYF.

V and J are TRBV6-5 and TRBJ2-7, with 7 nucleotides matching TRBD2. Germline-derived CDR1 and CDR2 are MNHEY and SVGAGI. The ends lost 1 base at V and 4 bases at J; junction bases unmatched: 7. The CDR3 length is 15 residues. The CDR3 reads CASSYWGREVYEQYF. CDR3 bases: TGTGCCAGCAGTTACTGGGGGAGGGAAGTATACGAGCAGTACTTC.

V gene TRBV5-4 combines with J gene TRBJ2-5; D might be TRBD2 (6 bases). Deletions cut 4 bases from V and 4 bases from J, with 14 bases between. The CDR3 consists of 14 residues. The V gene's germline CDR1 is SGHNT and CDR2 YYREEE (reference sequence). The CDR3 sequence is CASSLSGGRETQYF. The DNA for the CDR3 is TGTGCCAGCAGCCTTTCCGGGGGACGAGAGACCCAGTACTTC.

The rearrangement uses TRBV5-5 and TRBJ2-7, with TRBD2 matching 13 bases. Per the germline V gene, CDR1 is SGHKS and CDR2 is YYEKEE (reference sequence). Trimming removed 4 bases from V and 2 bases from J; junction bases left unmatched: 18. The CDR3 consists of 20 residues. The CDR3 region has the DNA TGTGCCAGCAGCGCTAAAGGGGCAGCGGGACTAGCGGGATATCCCTACGAGCAGTACTTC. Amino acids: CASSAKGAAGLAGYPYEQYF. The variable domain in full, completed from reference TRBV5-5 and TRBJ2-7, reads DAGVTQSPTHLIKTRGQQVTLRCSPISGHKSVSWYQQVLGQGPQFIFQYYEKEERGRGNFPDRFSARQFPNYSSELNVNALLLGDSALYLCASSAKGAAGLAGYPYEQYFGPGTRLTVT.

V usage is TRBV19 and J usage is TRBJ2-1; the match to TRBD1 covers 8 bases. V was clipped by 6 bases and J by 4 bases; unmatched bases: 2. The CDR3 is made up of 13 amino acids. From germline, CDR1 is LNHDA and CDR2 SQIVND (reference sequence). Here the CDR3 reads CASRGTGYNEQFF. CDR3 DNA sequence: TGTGCCAGTAGGGGGACAGGATACAATGAGCAGTTCTTC. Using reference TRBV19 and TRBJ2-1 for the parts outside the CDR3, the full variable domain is DGGITQSPKYLFRKEGQNVTLSCEQNLNHDAMYWYRQDPGQGLRLIYYSQIVNDFQKGDIAEGYSVSREKKESFPLTVTSAQKNPTAFYLCASRGTGYNEQFFGPGTRLTVL.

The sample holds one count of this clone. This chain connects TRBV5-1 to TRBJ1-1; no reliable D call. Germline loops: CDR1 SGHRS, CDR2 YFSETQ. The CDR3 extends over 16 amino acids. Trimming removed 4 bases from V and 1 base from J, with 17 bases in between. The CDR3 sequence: CASSEVGSGRNTEAFF. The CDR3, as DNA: TGCGCCAGCAGCGAGGTCGGTTCAGGTAGGAACACTGAAGCTTTCTTT.

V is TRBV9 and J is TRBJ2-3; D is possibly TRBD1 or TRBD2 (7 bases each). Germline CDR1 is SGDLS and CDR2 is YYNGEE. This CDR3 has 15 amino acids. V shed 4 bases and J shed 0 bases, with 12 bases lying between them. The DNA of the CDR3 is TGTGCCAGCAGCCAGGGGGGGCCTAGCACAGATACGCAGTATTTT. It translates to CASSQGGPSTDTQYF.

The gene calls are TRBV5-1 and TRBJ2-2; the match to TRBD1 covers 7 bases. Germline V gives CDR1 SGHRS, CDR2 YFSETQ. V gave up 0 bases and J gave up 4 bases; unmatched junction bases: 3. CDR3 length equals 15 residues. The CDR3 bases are TGCGCCAGCAGCTTGGGCAGGGGGATCACCGGGGAGCTGTTTTTT. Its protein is CASSLGRGITGELFF.

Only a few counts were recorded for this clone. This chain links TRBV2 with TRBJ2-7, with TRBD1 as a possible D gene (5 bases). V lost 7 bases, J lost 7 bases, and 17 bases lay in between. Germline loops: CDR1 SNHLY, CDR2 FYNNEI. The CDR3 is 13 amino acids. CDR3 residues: CASTNWQGWEQYF. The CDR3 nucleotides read TGTGCCAGCACCAACTGGCAGGGCTGGGAGCAGTACTTC. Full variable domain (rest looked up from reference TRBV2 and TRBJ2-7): EPEVTQTPSHQVTQMGQEVILRCVPISNHLYFYWYRQILGQKVEFLVSFYNNEISEKSEIFDDQFSVERPDGSNFTLKIRSTKLEDSAMYFCASTNWQGWEQYFGPGTRLTVT.

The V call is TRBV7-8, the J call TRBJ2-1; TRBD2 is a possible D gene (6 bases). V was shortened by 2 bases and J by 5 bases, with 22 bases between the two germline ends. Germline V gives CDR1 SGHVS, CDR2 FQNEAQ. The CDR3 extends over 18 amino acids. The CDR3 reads CASSLPQRLAGRNNEQFF. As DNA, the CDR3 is TGTGCCAGCAGCTTACCCCAGCGCTTGGCGGGGAGGAACAATGAGCAGTTCTTC.

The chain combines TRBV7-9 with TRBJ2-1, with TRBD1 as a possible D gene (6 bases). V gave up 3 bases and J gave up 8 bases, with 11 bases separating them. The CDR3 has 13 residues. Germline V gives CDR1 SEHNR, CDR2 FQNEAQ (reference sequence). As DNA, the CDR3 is TGTGCCAGCAGCTTTTCGACAGGCGATGAGCAGTTCTTC. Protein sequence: CASSFSTGDEQFF.

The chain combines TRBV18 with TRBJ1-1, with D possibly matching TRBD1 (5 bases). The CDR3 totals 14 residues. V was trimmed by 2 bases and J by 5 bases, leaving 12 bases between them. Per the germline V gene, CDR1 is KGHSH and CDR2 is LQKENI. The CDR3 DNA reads TGTGCCAGCTCACCAGCTGAGAAGGGGACTGAAGCTTTCTTT. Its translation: CASSPAEKGTEAFF.

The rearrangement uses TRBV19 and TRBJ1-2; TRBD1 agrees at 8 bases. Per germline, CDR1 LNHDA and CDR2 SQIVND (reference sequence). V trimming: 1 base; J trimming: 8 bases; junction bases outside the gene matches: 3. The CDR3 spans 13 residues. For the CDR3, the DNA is TGTGCCAGTAGTATAGCCCGGACAGGGGGCTACACCTTC. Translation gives CASSIARTGGYTF.

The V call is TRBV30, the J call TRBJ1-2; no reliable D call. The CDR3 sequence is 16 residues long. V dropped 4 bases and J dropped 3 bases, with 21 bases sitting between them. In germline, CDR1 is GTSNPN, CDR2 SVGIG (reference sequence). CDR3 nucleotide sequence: TGTGCCTGGACCTGGGGTCCGAACACTGGGGACTATGGCTACACCTTC. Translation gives CAWTWGPNTGDYGYTF.

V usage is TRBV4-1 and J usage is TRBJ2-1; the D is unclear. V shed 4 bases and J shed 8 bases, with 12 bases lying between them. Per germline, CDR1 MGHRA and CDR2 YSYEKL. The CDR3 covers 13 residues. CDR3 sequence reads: CASSLPGSDEQFF. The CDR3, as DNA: TGCGCCAGCAGCCTCCCAGGAAGCGATGAGCAGTTCTTC.

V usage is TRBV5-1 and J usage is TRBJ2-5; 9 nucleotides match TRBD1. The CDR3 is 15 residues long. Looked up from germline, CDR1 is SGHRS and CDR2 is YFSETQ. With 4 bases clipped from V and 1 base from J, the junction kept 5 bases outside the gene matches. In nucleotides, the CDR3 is TGCGCCAGCAGCATAGGACAGGGGCTCCAAGAGACCCAGTACTTC. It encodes CASSIGQGLQETQYF.

The CDR3 sequence is CAWMKNSPSPYNEQFF. The CDR3 bases are TGTGCCTGGATGAAAAATAGCCCCTCACCTTACAATGAGCAGTTCTTC. The chain carries TRBV30 and TRBJ2-1; the D is unclear. The CDR3 runs 16 residues. Germline assignment: CDR1 GTSNPN and CDR2 SVGIG (reference sequence). V lost 4 bases and J 4 bases, leaving 20 bases between the germline ends.

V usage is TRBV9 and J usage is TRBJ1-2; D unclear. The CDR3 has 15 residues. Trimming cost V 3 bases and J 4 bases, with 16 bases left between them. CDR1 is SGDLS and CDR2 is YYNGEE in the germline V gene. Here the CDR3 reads CASSALDKRGYGYTF. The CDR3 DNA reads TGTGCCAGCAGCGCCCTAGACAAGCGCGGCTATGGCTACACCTTC.

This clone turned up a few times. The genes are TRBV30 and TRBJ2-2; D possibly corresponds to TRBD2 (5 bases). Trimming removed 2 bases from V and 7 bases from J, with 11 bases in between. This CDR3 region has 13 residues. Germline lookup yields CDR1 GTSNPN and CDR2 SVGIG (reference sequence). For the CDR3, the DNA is TGTGCCTGGAGTTCGGGATTCATCGGGGAGCTGTTTTTT. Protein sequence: CAWSSGFIGELFF.

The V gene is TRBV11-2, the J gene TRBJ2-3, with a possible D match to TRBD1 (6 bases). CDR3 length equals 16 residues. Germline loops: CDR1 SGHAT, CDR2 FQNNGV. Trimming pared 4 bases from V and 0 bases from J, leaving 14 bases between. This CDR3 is CASSSTTGSSTDTQYF. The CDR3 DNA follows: TGTGCCAGCAGCTCGACGACAGGCTCTAGCACAGATACGCAGTATTTT.

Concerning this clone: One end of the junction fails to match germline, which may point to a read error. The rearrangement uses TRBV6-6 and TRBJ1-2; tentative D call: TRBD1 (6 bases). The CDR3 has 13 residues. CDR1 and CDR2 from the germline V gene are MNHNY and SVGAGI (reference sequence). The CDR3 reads CAGSRGPNYGYTF. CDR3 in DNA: TGTGCCGGCAGTCGGGGGCCCAACTATGGCTACACCTTC.

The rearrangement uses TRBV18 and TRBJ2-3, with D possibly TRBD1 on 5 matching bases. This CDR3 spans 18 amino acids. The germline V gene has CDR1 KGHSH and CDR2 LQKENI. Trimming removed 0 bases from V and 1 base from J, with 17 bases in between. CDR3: CASSPPNLARAGTDTQYF. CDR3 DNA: TGTGCCAGCTCACCACCGAACTTAGCCAGGGCGGGCACAGATACGCAGTATTTT.

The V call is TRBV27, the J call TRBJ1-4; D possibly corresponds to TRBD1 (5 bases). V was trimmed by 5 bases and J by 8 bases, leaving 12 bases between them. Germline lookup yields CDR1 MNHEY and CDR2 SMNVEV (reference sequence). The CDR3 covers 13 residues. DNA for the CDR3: TGTGCCAGCAGTCCCGACAGCCGCGAAAAACTGTTTTTT. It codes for CASSPDSREKLFF.

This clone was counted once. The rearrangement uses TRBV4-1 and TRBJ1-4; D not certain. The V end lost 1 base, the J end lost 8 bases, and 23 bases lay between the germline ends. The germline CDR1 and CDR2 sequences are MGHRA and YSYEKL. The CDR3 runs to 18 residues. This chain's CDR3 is CASSQAERWAELGEKLFF. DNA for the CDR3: TGCGCCAGCAGCCAAGCAGAGAGGTGGGCGGAACTAGGGGAAAAACTGTTTTTT.

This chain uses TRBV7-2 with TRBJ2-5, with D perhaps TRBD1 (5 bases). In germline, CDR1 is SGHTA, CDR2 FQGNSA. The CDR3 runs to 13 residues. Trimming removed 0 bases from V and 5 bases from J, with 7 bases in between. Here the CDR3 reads CASSLAKGETQYF. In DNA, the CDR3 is TGTGCCAGCAGCTTAGCGAAGGGGGAGACCCAGTACTTC.